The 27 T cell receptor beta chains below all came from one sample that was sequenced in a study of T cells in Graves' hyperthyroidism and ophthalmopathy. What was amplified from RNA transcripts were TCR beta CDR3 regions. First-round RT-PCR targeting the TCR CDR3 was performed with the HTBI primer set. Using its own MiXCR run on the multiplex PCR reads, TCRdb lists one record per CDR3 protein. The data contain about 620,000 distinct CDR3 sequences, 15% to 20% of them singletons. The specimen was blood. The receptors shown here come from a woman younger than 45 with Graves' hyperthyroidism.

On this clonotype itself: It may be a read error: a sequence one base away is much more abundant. The CDR3 coding sequence is TGTGCCAGCAGCTTAGGGGGCGCCGAAGAAGAGCCCCAGTACTTC. It encodes CASSLGGAEEEPQYF. The rearrangement links TRBV13 to TRBJ2-5; no clear D gene. The CDR3 contains 15 residues. Per the germline V gene, CDR1 is PRHDT and CDR2 is FYEKMQ (reference sequence).

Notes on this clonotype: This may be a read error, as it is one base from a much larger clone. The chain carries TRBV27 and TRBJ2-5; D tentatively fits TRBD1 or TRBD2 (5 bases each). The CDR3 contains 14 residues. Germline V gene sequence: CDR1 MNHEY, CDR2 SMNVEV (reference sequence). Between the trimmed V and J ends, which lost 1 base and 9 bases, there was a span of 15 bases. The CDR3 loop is CASSLYAGLEAQYF. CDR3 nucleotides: TGTGCCAGCAGTTTATATGCAGGGTTGGAGGCCCAGTACTTC.

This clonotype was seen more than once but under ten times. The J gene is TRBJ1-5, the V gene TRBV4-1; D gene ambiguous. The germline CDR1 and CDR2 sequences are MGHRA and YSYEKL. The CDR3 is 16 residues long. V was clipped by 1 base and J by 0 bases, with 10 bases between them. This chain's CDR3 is CASSQGTGNSNQPQHF. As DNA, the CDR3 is TGCGCCAGCAGCCAAGGGACGGGAAATAGCAATCAGCCCCAGCATTTT.

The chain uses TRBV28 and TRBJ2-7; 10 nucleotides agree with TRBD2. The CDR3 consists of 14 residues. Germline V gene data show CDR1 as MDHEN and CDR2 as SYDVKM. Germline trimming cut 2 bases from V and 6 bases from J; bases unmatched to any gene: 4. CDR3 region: CASSLSGRAGEQYF. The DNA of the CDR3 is TGTGCCAGCAGTTTAAGCGGGAGGGCTGGCGAGCAGTACTTC.

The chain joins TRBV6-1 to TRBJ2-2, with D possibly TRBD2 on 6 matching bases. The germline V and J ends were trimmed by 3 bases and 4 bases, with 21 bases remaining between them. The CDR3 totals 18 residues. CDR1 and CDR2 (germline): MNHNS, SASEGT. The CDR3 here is CASSDGGYRVYSTGELFF. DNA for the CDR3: TGTGCCAGCAGTGATGGAGGGTATCGGGTGTACTCCACCGGGGAGCTGTTTTTT.

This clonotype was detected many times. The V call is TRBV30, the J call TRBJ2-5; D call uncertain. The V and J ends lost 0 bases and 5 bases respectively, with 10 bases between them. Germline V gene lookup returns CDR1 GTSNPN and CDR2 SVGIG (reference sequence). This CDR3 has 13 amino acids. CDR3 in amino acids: CAWSVTPLETQYF. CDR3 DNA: TGTGCCTGGAGTGTCACTCCCCTGGAGACCCAGTACTTC.

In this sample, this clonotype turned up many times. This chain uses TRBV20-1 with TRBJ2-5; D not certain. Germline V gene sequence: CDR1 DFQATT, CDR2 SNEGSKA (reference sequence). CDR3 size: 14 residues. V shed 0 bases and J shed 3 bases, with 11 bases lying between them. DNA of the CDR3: TGCAGTGCTAGAGATCGTTCCGCGGAAGAGACCCAGTACTTC. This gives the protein CSARDRSAEETQYF.

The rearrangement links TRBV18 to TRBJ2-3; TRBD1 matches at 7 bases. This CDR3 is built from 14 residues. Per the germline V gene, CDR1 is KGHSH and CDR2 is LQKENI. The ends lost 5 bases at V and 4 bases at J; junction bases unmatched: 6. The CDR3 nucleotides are TGTGCCAGCTCAACTGGACAGGTGGCAGATACGCAGTATTTT. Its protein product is CASSTGQVADTQYF.

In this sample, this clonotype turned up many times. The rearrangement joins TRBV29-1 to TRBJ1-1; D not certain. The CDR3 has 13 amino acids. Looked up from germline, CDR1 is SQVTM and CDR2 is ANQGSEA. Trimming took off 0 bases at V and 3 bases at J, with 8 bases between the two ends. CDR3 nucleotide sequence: TGCAGCGTTGAAGAGTCACGGTACACTGAAGCTTTCTTT. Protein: CSVEESRYTEAFF.

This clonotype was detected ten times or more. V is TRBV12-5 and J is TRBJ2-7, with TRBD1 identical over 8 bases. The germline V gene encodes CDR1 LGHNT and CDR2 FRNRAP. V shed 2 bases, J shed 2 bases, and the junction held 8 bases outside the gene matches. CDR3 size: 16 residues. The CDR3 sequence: CASGLNWTGFPYEQYF. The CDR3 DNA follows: TGTGCTAGTGGTTTGAACTGGACAGGGTTTCCCTACGAGCAGTACTTC.

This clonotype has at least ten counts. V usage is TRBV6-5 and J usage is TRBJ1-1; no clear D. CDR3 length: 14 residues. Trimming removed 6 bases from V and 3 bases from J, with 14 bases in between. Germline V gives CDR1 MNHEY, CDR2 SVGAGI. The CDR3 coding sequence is TGTGCCAGCAGCTACGGCCGGACGTACACTGAAGCTTTCTTT. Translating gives CASSYGRTYTEAFF.

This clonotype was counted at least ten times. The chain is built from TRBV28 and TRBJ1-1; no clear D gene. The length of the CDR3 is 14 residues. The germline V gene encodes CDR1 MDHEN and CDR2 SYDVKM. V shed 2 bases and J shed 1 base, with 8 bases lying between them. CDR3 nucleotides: TGTGCCAGCAGTTTAAGCTACGGGAACACTGAAGCTTTCTTT. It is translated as CASSLSYGNTEAFF.

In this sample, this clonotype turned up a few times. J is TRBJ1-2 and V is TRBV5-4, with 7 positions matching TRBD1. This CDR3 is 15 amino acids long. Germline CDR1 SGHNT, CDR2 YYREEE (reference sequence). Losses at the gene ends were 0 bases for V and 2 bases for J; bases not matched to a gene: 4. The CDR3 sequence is CASSLVGGLNYGYTF. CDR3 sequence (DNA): TGTGCCAGCAGCTTGGTAGGGGGCTTGAACTATGGCTACACCTTC.

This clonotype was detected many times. CDR3 region: CASSEALRQGGGYTF. The CDR3 nucleotides are TGTGCCAGCAGTGAAGCGCTTCGGCAGGGGGGTGGCTACACCTTC. The chain recombines TRBV2 with TRBJ1-2; 7 bases agree with TRBD1. The J segment lost 7 bases and the V segment lost 0 bases, leaving 8 bases of the junction unmatched. The CDR3 consists of 15 residues. Germline CDR1 reads SNHLY; CDR2 reads FYNNEI.

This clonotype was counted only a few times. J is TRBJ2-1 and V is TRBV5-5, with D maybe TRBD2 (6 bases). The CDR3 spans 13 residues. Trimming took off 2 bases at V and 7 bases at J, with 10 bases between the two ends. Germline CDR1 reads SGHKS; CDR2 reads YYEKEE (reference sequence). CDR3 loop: CASSLTSQNEQFF. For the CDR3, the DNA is TGTGCCAGCAGCTTAACTAGCCAAAATGAGCAGTTCTTC.

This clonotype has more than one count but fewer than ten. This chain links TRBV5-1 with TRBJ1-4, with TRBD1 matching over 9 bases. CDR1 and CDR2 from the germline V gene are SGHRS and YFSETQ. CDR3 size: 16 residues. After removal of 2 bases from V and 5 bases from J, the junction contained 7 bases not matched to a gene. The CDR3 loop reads CASSLIRGQGNEKLFF. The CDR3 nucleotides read TGCGCCAGCAGCTTAATCCGCGGACAGGGGAATGAAAAACTGTTTTTT.

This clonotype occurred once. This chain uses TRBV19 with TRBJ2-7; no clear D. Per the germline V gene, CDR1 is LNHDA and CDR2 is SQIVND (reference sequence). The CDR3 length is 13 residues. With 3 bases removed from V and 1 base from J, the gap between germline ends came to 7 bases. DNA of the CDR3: TGTGCCAGTAGTATTCACGCATCCTACGAGCAGTACTTC. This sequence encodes CASSIHASYEQYF.

CDR3 sequence: CASSRGRYSSGANVLTF. DNA for the CDR3: TGTGCCAGCAGTCGGGGACGGTATAGCTCTGGGGCCAACGTCCTGACTTTC. The chain uses TRBV7-8 and TRBJ2-6; D possibly uses TRBD1 or TRBD2 (5 bases each). Trimming shortened V by 6 bases and J by 0 bases, and 15 bases separated the two germline ends. Germline V lookup: CDR1 SGHVS, CDR2 FQNEAQ. This CDR3 contains 17 residues.

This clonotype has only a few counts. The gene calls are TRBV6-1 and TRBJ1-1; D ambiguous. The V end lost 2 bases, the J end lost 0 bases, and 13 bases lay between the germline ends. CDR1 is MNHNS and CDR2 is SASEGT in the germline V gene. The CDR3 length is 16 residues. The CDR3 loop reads CASSEFLTPMNTEAFF. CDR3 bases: TGTGCCAGCAGTGAATTCTTAACACCAATGAACACTGAAGCTTTCTTT.

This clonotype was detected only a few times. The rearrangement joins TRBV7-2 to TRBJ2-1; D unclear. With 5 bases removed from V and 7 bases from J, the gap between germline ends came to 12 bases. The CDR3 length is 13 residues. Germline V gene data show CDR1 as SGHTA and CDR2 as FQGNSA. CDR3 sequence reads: CASSPSTINEQFF. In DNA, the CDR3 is TGTGCCAGCAGCCCATCAACAATAAATGAGCAGTTCTTC.

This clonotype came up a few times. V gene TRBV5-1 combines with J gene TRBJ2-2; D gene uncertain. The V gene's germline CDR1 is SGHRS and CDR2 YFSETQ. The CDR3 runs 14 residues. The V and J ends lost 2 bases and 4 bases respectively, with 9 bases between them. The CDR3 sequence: CASSFQESTGELFF. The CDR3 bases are TGCGCCAGCAGCTTTCAGGAGAGCACCGGGGAGCTGTTTTTT.

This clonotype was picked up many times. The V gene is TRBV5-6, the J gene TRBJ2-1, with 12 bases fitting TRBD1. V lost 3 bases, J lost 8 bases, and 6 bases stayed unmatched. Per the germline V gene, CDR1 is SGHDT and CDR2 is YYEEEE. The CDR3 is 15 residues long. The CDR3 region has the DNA TGTGCCAGCAGCTGGGGACAGGGGGCGGGAGATGAGCAGTTCTTC. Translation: CASSWGQGAGDEQFF. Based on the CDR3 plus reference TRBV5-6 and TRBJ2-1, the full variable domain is DAGVTQSPTHLIKTRGQQVTLRCSPKSGHDTVSWYQQALGQGPQFIFQYYEEEERQRGNFPDRFSGHQFPNYSSELNVNALLLGDSALYLCASSWGQGAGDEQFFGPGTRLTVL.

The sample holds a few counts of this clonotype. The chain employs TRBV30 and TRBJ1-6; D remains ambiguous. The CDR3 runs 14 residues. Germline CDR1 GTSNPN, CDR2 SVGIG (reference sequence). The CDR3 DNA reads TGTGACGGGCCGGGCCGCTCCTATAATTCACCCCTCCACTTT. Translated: CDGPGRSYNSPLHF. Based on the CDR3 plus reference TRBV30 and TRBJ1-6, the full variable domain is SQTIHQWPATLVQPVGSPLSLECTVEGTSNPNLYWYRQAAGRGLQLLFYSVGIGQISSEVPQNLSASRPQDRQFILSSKKLLLSDSGFYLCDGPGRSYNSPLHFGNGTRLTVT.

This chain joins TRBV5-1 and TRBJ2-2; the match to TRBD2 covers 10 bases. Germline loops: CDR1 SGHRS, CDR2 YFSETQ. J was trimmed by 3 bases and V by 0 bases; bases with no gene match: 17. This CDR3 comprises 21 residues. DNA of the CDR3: TGCGCCAGCAGCTTGGACCGGGCTAGCGGGAGCCTTCGATTATACACCGGGGAGCTGTTTTTT. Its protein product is CASSLDRASGSLRLYTGELFF.

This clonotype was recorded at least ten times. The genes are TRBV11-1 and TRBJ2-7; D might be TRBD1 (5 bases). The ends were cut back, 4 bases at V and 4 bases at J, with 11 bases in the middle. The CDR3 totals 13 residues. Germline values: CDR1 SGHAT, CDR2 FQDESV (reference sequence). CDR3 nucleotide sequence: TGTGCCAGCAGCTCCCGACAGATATACGAGCAGTACTTC. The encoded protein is CASSSRQIYEQYF.

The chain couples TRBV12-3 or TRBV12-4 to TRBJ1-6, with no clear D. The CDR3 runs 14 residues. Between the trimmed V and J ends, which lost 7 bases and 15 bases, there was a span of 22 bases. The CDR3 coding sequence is TGTGCCAGCACCATTCTCCGGAGAAGGACGGGCCTCCACTTT. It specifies CASTILRRRTGLHF.

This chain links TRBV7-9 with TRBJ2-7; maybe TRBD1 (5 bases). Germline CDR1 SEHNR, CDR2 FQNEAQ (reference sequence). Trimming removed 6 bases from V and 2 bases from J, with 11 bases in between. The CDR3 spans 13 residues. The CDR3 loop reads CASRPTATYEQYF. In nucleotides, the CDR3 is TGTGCCAGCAGACCGACAGCGACCTACGAGCAGTACTTC.